The present entry profiles one TCR beta chain with its context. This sample is drawn from a study of blood T cell repertoires in COVID-19. Study information: T cells, B-cell-depleted T cells, or PBMCs provided the cDNA or gDNA that served as material.

Germline V gene sequence: CDR1 PRHDT, CDR2 FYEKMQ (reference sequence). The CDR3 contains 15 residues. Trimming removed 6 bases from V and 0 bases from J, with 12 bases in between. Authors' data handling: Amplified reference gene primers provided the basis for estimating nucleated cell counts. Produced via immunoSEQ multiplex PCR; TCRdb's table is partial and in-frame only. Clonal size and the V and J genes are those of that table, whereas D and trimming came from the DNA. The sample records roughly 410,000 clones, more than 75% being singletons. Sequencing was carried out using peripheral blood. The chain has TRBV13 and TRBJ1-3; maybe TRBD1 (5 bases). This receptor was obtained from a woman aged 55-75 years with COVID-19, enrolled during active disease. In nucleotides, the CDR3 is TGTGCCAGCAGGGTAGGACAAAGCTCTGGAAACACCATATATTTT. It yields the protein CASRVGQSSGNTIYF. The full variable domain, in which reference TRBV13 and TRBJ1-3 provide the parts outside the CDR3, is AAGVIQSPRHLIKEKRETATLKCYPIPRHDTVYWYQQGPGQDPQFLISFYEKMQSDKGSIPDRFSAQQFSDYHSELNMSSLELGDSALYFCASRVGQSSGNTIYFGEGSWLTVV.